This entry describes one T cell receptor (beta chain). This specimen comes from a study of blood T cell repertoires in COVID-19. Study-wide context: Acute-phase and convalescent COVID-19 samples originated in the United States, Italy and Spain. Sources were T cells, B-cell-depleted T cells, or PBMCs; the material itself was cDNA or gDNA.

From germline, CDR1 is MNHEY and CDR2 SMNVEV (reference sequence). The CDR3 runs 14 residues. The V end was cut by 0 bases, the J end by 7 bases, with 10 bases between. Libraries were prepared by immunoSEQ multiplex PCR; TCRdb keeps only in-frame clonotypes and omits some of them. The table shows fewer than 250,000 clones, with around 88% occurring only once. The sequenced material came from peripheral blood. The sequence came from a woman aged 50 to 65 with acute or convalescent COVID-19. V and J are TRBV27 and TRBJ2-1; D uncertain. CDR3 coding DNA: TGTGCCAGCAGTTTATCCTCGAGTGTTAATGAGCAGTTCTTC. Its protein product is CASSLSSSVNEQFF.